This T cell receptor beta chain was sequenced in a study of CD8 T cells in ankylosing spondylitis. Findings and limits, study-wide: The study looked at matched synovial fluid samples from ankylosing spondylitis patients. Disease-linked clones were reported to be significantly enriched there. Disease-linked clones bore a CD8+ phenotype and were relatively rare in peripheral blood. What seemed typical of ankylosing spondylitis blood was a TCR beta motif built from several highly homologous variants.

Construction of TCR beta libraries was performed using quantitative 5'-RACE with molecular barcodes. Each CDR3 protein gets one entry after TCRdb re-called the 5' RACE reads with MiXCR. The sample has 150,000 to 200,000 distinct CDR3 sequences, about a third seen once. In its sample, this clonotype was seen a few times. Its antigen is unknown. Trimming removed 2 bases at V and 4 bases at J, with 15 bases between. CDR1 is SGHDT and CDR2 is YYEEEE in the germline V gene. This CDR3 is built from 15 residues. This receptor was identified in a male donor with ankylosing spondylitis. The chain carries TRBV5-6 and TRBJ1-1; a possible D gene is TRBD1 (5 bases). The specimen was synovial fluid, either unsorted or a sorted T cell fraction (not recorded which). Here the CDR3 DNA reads TGTGCCAGCAGCTTTGCAGGGCGCAAGGGCACTGAAGCTTTCTTT. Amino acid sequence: CASSFAGRKGTEAFF.